Presented here are 10 T cell receptor beta chains from one specimen sequenced in a study of blood T cell repertoires in COVID-19. Libraries were prepared by immunoSEQ multiplex PCR; TCRdb keeps only in-frame clonotypes and omits some of them. The table records 61,000 or so clones, around 88% of them present only once. Sequenced: peripheral blood. Receptors originate from a woman older than 75 with active COVID-19.

The gene calls are TRBV19 and TRBJ1-1; weak D call: TRBD1 (6 bases). Germline-derived CDR1 and CDR2 are LNHDA and SQIVND (reference sequence). This CDR3 has 13 residues. V shed 0 bases and J shed 10 bases, with 12 bases lying between them. CDR3 protein: CASSIDVGARAFF. The CDR3 DNA sequence: TGTGCCAGTAGTATAGACGTGGGGGCTAGAGCTTTCTTT.

The chain uses TRBV6-2 or TRBV6-3 and TRBJ2-1; 8 bases match TRBD1. Germline CDR1 and CDR2: MNHEY and SVGEGT. CDR3 length equals 17 residues. V gave up 4 bases and J gave up 4 bases; unmatched junction bases: 12. The DNA of the CDR3 is TGTGCCAGCAGTTCCGGACCCCCGGGACAGGAGTACAATGAGCAGTTCTTC. The encoded protein is CASSSGPPGQEYNEQFF.

V is TRBV5-1 and J is TRBJ2-3; D possibly corresponds to TRBD2 (7 bases). V was trimmed by 5 bases and J by 5 bases, leaving 15 bases between them. Germline V gene lookup returns CDR1 SGHRS and CDR2 YFSETQ. The CDR3 loop spans 14 amino acids. This CDR3 reads CASRGGPSGDTQYF. CDR3 sequence (DNA): TGCGCCAGCAGGGGGGGGCCGTCGGGAGATACGCAGTATTTT. Using reference TRBV5-1 and TRBJ2-3 for the parts outside the CDR3, the full variable domain is KAGVTQTPRYLIKTRGQQVTLSCSPISGHRSVSWYQQTPGQGLQFLFEYFSETQRNKGNFPGRFSGRQFSNSRSEMNVSTLELGDSALYLCASRGGPSGDTQYFGPGTRLTVL.

V and J are TRBV5-8 and TRBJ2-2; a possible D gene is TRBD1 (5 bases). The CDR3 has 14 residues. Deletions cut 4 bases from V and 6 bases from J, with 13 bases between. Germline loops: CDR1 SGHTS, CDR2 YDEGEE. The CDR3 protein is CASSPRPGPGELFF. DNA for the CDR3: TGTGCCAGCAGCCCGCGGCCAGGGCCCGGGGAGCTGTTTTTT.

V and J are TRBV5-1 and TRBJ2-3, with D tentatively TRBD2 (5 bases). The CDR3 sequence is 12 residues long. Germline V gene data show CDR1 as SGHRS and CDR2 as YFSETQ. Trimming stripped 0 bases from V and 6 bases from J, with 5 bases between. CDR3 nucleotides: TGCGCCAGCAGCTTGGGCGGGGATACGCAGTATTTT. Protein sequence: CASSLGGDTQYF.

V and J are TRBV2 and TRBJ1-1, with TRBD1 matching over 9 bases. The length of the CDR3 is 14 residues. Germline V gene lookup returns CDR1 SNHLY and CDR2 FYNNEI. Trimming at V came to 10 bases and at J to 4 bases, leaving 10 bases not matched to a gene. CDR3 sequence: CAILTQGAGTEAFF. Written as DNA, the CDR3 is TGTGCCATCCTGACACAGGGGGCGGGCACTGAAGCTTTCTTT. Together with reference TRBV2 and TRBJ1-1, the CDR3 gives the full variable domain: EPEVTQTPSHQVTQMGQEVILRCVPISNHLYFYWYRQILGQKVEFLVSFYNNEISEKSEIFDDQFSVERPDGSNFTLKIRSTKLEDSAMYFCAILTQGAGTEAFFGQGTRLTVV.

The rearrangement joins TRBV18 to TRBJ1-1; D is uncertain. Per the germline V gene, CDR1 is KGHSH and CDR2 is LQKENI. V was trimmed by 3 bases and J by 0 bases, leaving 5 bases between them. The CDR3 length is 13 residues. CDR3 in DNA: TGTGCCAGCTCACCGGGCTTGAACACTGAAGCTTTCTTT. Amino acids: CASSPGLNTEAFF.

The V call is TRBV4-1, the J call TRBJ1-4; D gene unclear. The germline V and J ends were trimmed by 1 base and 8 bases, with 14 bases remaining between them. Germline V gene data show CDR1 as MGHRA and CDR2 as YSYEKL. The CDR3 has 15 amino acids. The CDR3 nucleotides read TGCGCCAGCAGCCAAGTACGGTCGGTGAGGGAAAAACTGTTTTTT. Translated: CASSQVRSVREKLFF.

Here the CDR3 reads CASSLTGEEDQPQHF. The CDR3 nucleotides are TGTGCCAGCAGCCTGACAGGGGAGGAGGATCAGCCCCAGCATTTT. The chain joins TRBV11-2 to TRBJ1-5; 8 bases agree with TRBD1. This CDR3 is 15 amino acids long. Germline values: CDR1 SGHAT, CDR2 FQNNGV. V gave up 5 bases and J gave up 5 bases; unmatched junction bases: 8.

The chain links TRBV5-1 to TRBJ1-1; 7 bases line up with TRBD1. The CDR3 runs 14 residues. Trimming cost V 6 bases and J 4 bases; bases outside gene matches: 9. Germline lookup yields CDR1 SGHRS and CDR2 YFSETQ. As DNA, the CDR3 is TGCGCCAGCACCATCTCACAGGGGAGCACTGAAGCTTTCTTT. Residues: CASTISQGSTEAFF.